This is a list of T cell receptor beta chains from one sample in a study of patients and donors after allogeneic stem cell transplantation. TCRdb reanalysed the RT-PCR reads using MiXCR and keeps one entry per CDR3 protein. This table has tens of thousands of distinct CDR3 sequences, about 48% appearing once. The sample taken for sequencing was blood, either unsorted or a sorted T cell fraction (not recorded which). Receptor source: a human donor who was either an allogeneic HSCT recipient or a stem cell or donor lymphocyte infusion donor (not recorded which). It is not recorded whose cells these are; they may come from a transplant donor. CDR3s include the opening cysteine and the closing phenylalanine or tryptophan. D genes are given only for firm matches. Clone size is given for some rows only: seen once, a few or many times, or a class if the clone is expanded.

TRBV29-1,NA,TRBJ1-1,NA,CSAGRGMNTEAFF,TGCAGCGCGGGGCGGGGGATGAACACTGAAGCTTTCTTT
TRBV12-3/TRBV12-4,NA,TRBJ2-5,NA,CASSLKGVTTQYF,TGTGCCAGCAGTTTAAAGGGGGTAACGACCCAGTACTTC
TRBV19,NA,TRBJ2-2,NA,CASSRRMSVNTGELFF,TGTGCCAGTAGCAGGAGGATGTCGGTGAACACCGGGGAGCTGTTTTTT
TRBV4-1,NA,TRBJ1-2,NA,CASSQRQDYGYTF,TGCGCCAGCAGCCAAAGACAGGACTATGGCTACACCTTC
TRBV7-9,NA,TRBJ1-2,NA,CASSLPQAGYTF,TGTGCCAGCAGCTTACCACAGGCTGGCTACACCTTC
TRBV6-2/TRBV6-3,few,TRBJ1-1,NA,CASSYTPTGENTEAFF,TGTGCCAGCAGTTATACCCCGACGGGGGAGAACACTGAAGCTTTCTTT
TRBV28,few,TRBJ1-5,NA,CASLGPFNQPQHF,TGTGCCAGCCTGGGACCGTTCAATCAGCCCCAGCATTTT
TRBV12-3/TRBV12-4,few,TRBJ1-2,NA,CASSLANYGYTF,TGTGCCAGCAGCTTAGCTAACTATGGCTACACCTTC
TRBV4-1,NA,TRBJ1-4,NA,CATSQAGWAEKLFF,TGCGCCACCTCTCAGGCGGGATGGGCTGAAAAACTGTTTTTT
TRBV18,NA,TRBJ2-4,TRBD2,CASSPGTINIQYF,TGTGCCAGCTCACCTGGGACTATAAACATTCAGTACTTC
TRBV4-3,NA,TRBJ1-2,NA,CASSQDLGVRYGYTF,TGCGCCAGCAGCCAAGATCTGGGGGTTCGCTATGGCTACACCTTC
TRBV20-1,NA,TRBJ1-2,NA,CSASGQGIGYGYTF,TGCAGTGCCAGTGGGCAGGGTATTGGCTATGGCTACACCTTC
TRBV12-3/TRBV12-4,NA,TRBJ1-1,TRBD1,CASTKVRGTEAFF,TGTGCCAGCACCAAAGTCAGGGGGACTGAAGCTTTCTTT
TRBV28,NA,TRBJ2-1,TRBD1,CASSPSGTGGFNEQFF,TGTGCCAGCAGTCCTTCCGGGACAGGGGGCTTCAATGAGCAGTTCTTC